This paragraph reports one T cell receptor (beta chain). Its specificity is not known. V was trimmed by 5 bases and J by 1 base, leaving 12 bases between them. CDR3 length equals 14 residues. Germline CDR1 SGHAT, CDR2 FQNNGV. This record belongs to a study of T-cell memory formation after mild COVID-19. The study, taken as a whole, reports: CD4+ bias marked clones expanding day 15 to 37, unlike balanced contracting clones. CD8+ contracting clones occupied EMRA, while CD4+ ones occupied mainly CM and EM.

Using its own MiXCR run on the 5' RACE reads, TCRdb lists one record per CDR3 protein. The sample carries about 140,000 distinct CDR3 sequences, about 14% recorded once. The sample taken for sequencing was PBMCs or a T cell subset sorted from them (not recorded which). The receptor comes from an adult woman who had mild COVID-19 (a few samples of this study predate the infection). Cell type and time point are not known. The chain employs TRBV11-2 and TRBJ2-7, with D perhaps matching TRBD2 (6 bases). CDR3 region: CASSPTGTSYEQYF. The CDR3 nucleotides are TGTGCCAGCAGCCCGACTGGGACTTCCTACGAGCAGTACTTC.